This TCR beta chain was found in a study of molecular identifiers for immune sequencing clone quantification. Via MiXCR, TCRdb re-called the PCR reads, giving one row per CDR3 protein. The data show over 300,000 distinct CDR3 sequences, roughly 24% seen once. The sample was naive CD8+ T cells from blood, with Jurkat cell RNA spiked in. Sample subset: FACS-sorted CD8+CD4-CCR7+CD45RA+ naive T cells. The TCR was taken from a human donor in good health. Some libraries in this study had Jurkat cell RNA spiked in.

The CDR3 spells CASSAGGVKTQYF. Written as DNA, the CDR3 is TGTGCCAGCAGCGCAGGGGGCGTAAAGACCCAGTACTTC. The chain couples TRBV6-5 to TRBJ2-5; 8 bases are shared with TRBD1. The CDR3 loop spans 13 amino acids. The germline gives CDR1 MNHEY, CDR2 SVGAGI. After removal of 6 bases from V and 6 bases from J, the junction contained 6 bases not matched to a gene.